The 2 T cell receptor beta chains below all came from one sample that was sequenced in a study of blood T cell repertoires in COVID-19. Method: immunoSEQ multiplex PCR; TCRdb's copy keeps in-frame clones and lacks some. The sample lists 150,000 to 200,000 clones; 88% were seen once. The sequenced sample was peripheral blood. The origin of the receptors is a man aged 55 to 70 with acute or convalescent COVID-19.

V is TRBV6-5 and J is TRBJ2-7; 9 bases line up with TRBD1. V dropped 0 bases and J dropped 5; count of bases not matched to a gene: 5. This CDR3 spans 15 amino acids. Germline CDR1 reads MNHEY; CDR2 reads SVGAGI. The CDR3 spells CASSYSRGTGNEQYF. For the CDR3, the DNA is TGTGCCAGCAGTTACTCACGAGGGACAGGGAACGAGCAGTACTTC.

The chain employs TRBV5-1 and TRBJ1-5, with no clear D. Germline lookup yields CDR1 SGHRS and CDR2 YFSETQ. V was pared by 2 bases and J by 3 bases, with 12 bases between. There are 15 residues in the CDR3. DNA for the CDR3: TGCGCCAGCAGCTTCGAGGGAGGGTACAATCAGCCCCAGCATTTT. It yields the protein CASSFEGGYNQPQHF.